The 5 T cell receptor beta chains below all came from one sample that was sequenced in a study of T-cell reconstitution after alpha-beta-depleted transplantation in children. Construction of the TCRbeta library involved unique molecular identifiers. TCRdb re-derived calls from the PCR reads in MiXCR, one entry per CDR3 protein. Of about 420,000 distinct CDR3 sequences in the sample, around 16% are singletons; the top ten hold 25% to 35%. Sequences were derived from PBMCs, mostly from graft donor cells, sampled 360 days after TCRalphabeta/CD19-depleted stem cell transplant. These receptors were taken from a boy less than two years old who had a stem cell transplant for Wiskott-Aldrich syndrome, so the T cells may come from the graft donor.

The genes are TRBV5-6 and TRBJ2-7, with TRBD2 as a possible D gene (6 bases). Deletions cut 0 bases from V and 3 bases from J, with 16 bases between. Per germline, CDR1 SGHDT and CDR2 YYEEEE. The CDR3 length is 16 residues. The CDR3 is CASSLDRRGLFYEQYF. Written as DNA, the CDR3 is TGTGCCAGCAGCTTGGACCGGCGGGGACTTTTCTACGAGCAGTACTTC.

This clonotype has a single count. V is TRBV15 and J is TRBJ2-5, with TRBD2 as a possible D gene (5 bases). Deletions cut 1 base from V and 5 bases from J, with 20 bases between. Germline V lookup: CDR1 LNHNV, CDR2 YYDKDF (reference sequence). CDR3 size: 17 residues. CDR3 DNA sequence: TGTGCCACCAGCAGAGGAAACGCGCTCCTAGCTCGTGAGACCCAGTACTTC. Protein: CATSRGNALLARETQYF.

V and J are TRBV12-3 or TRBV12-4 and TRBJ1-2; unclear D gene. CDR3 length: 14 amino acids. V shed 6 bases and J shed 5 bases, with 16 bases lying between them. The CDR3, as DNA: TGTGCCAGCAGAACTCGTTTGGGCCCATATGGCTACACCTTC. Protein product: CASRTRLGPYGYTF.

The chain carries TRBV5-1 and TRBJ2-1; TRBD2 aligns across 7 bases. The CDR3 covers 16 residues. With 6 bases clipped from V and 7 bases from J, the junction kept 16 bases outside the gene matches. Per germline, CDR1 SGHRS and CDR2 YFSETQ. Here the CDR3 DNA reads TGCGCCAGCACCCGGGCTAAACTAGCGACAGTGAATGAGCAGTTCTTC. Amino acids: CASTRAKLATVNEQFF. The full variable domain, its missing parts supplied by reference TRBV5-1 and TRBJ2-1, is KAGVTQTPRYLIKTRGQQVTLSCSPISGHRSVSWYQQTPGQGLQFLFEYFSETQRNKGNFPGRFSGRQFSNSRSEMNVSTLELGDSALYLCASTRAKLATVNEQFFGPGTRLTVL.

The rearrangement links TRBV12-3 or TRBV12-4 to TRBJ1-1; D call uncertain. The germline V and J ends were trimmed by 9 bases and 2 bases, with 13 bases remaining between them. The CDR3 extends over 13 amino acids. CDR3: CARRPIRNTEAFF. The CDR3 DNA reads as TGTGCCAGGAGGCCGATTAGAAACACTGAAGCTTTCTTT.